Presented here are 21 T cell receptor beta chains from one specimen sequenced in a study of spatial heterogeneity in lung cancer. Described time point: sample taken at primary tumor resection. TCRdb passed the 5' RACE reads through MiXCR, listing each CDR3 protein once. The top ten clones hold approximately 16% of a sample with more than 5,000 distinct CDR3 sequences, around an eighth of them seen once. Material: lung tissue, obtained at surgery. Receptors originate from a human donor with early-stage non-small cell lung cancer.

This clonotype is medium-sized in the sample. Being off target in a library aimed at alpha chains, this beta chain has a size of little meaning. The chain recombines TRBV7-2 with TRBJ2-5; 8 bases map to TRBD2. Trimming removed 6 bases from V and 5 bases from J; junction bases left unmatched: 5. The CDR3 extends over 13 amino acids. CDR1 is SGHTA and CDR2 is FQGNSA in the germline V gene. The CDR3 reads CASRSGSSETQYF. The CDR3 region has the DNA TGTGCCAGCAGGAGCGGGAGCAGCGAGACCCAGTACTTC.

By sample fraction, this clonotype is medium-sized. Found in a library prepared for alpha chains, this beta chain is an off-target read, and its abundance has little meaning. The chain has TRBV18 and TRBJ2-2; no reliable D call. Trimming stripped 0 bases from V and 0 bases from J, with 14 bases between. CDR3 length: 18 amino acids. The germline CDR1 and CDR2 sequences are KGHSH and LQKENI. This CDR3 is CASSPPPAAATNTGELFF. CDR3 DNA sequence: TGTGCCAGCTCACCACCCCCCGCGGCGGCCACGAACACCGGGGAGCTGTTTTTT.

This clonotype is medium-sized within its sample. This beta chain is a stray read from a library made for alpha chains; its abundance is not meaningful. This chain's CDR3 is CASSLFVLAGADTQYF. In DNA, the CDR3 is TGCGCCAGCAGCTTGTTCGTTCTAGCGGGAGCAGATACGCAGTATTTT. The rearrangement links TRBV5-1 to TRBJ2-3, with TRBD2 identical over 10 bases. The CDR3 spans 16 residues. Losses at the gene ends were 1 base for V and 4 bases for J; bases not matched to a gene: 6. CDR1 and CDR2 from the germline V gene are SGHRS and YFSETQ.

For this clonotype: This beta chain is off target for a library built for alpha chains, so its abundance means little. The chain recombines TRBV14 with TRBJ1-2, with D hard to call. CDR3 size: 13 residues. Deletions cut 3 bases from V and 6 bases from J, with 11 bases between. Germline V gene sequence: CDR1 SGHDN, CDR2 FVKESK. CDR3 amino acids: CASSHGRRDGYTF. CDR3 bases: TGTGCCAGCAGCCACGGGCGGAGGGATGGCTACACCTTC.

By share of the sample, this clonotype is medium-sized. This beta chain is a stray sequence in a library constructed for alpha chains; its clone size is not meaningful. This chain connects TRBV6-5 to TRBJ2-5; D not resolved. This CDR3 is built from 14 residues. Germline CDR1 reads MNHEY; CDR2 reads SVGAGI. The V end lost 2 bases, the J end lost 5 bases, and 12 bases lay between the germline ends. In nucleotides, the CDR3 is TGTGCCAGCAGTTACGAACCGCCAAGTGAGACCCAGTACTTC. This translates into CASSYEPPSETQYF.

By sample share, this clonotype is medium-sized. The library was built for alpha chains, so this beta chain is an off-target read and its size means little. The V and J genes are TRBV7-8 and TRBJ1-5; tentative D call: TRBD1 (6 bases). V was clipped by 0 bases and J by 9 bases, with 15 bases between them. Germline CDR1 reads SGHVS; CDR2 reads FQNEAQ. The CDR3 totals 15 residues. DNA of the CDR3: TGTGCCAGCAGCTTAGCCCGGGGGGGGGCAGGGCCCCAGCATTTT. It is translated as CASSLARGGAGPQHF.

Of note for this clonotype: This beta chain turned up in a library designed for alpha chains; as an off-target read, its abundance says little. V usage is TRBV9 and J usage is TRBJ2-2; 7 nucleotides line up with TRBD2. In germline, CDR1 is SGDLS, CDR2 YYNGEE. The CDR3 sequence is 14 residues long. Unmatched junction bases numbered 7, after V lost 6 bases and J lost 5 bases. CDR3 DNA sequence: TGTGCCAGCACCCAGACGCGGGGGACCGGGGAGCTGTTTTTT. Its translation is CASTQTRGTGELFF.

This clonotype has ten or more counts. Since it is a stray read in a library aimed at alpha chains, this beta chain has a size that is not meaningful. The chain links TRBV18 to TRBJ2-5; no clear D. Germline V CDR1 and CDR2: KGHSH, LQKENI. The CDR3 contains 11 residues. The V end lost 5 bases, the J end lost 1 base, and 2 bases lay between the germline ends. The chain's CDR3 is CASSSQETQYF. DNA for the CDR3: TGTGCCAGCTCAAGCCAAGAGACCCAGTACTTC.

This clonotype is classed as medium-sized. The library was designed around alpha chains, so this beta chain is a stray read whose abundance carries little weight. V gene TRBV6-2 or TRBV6-3 combines with J gene TRBJ2-1; D is uncertain. CDR1 MNHEY and CDR2 SVGEGT come from the germline V gene. V shed 2 bases and J shed 6 bases, with 14 bases lying between them. CDR3 length equals 15 residues. CDR3 in amino acids: CASSYTLTRSNEQFF. The CDR3 bases are TGTGCCAGCAGTTACACACTCACGCGTTCCAATGAGCAGTTCTTC.

By proportion, this clonotype is medium-sized (0.01 to 0.1%). The library was designed around alpha chains, so this beta chain is a stray read whose abundance carries little weight. V and J are TRBV24-1 and TRBJ2-3; the D is unclear. The germline CDR1 and CDR2 sequences are KGHDR and SFDVKD. V was trimmed by 4 bases and J by 2 bases, leaving 12 bases between them. The CDR3 totals 15 residues. Written as DNA, the CDR3 is TGTGCCACCAGTGAGTCTGGACGGTACACAGATACGCAGTATTTT. It is translated as CATSESGRYTDTQYF.

This clonotype was observed at least ten times. With the library built for alpha chains, this beta chain is off target and its frequency is not meaningful. The CDR3 DNA is TGTGCCAGCTCACCTCGGACAGGACGCTACGAGCAGTACTTC. It yields the protein CASSPRTGRYEQYF. The rearrangement joins TRBV6-5 to TRBJ2-7, with 7 positions matching TRBD1. The CDR3 sequence is 14 residues long. V gave up 8 bases and J gave up 3 bases; unmatched junction bases: 10. Germline CDR1 reads MNHEY; CDR2 reads SVGAGI.

Within the sample, this clonotype is medium-sized. This beta chain is an unintended read in a library built for alpha chains; its size means little. The V gene is TRBV2, the J gene TRBJ2-1; TRBD1 agrees at 7 bases. Germline CDR1 is SNHLY and CDR2 is FYNNEI. V shed 8 bases and J 9 bases; nucleotides not matched to a gene: 16. The CDR3 consists of 15 residues. The CDR3 loop reads CASGIRQGESGEQFF. The CDR3 DNA reads as TGTGCCAGCGGAATCCGACAGGGCGAGTCTGGTGAGCAGTTCTTC.

With respect to this clonotype: Within a library made for alpha chains, this beta chain is off target, and its count is uninformative. This rearrangement joins TRBV6-5 to TRBJ1-4; D gene uncertain. CDR1 and CDR2 (germline): MNHEY, SVGAGI. The V gene lost 6 bases and the J gene lost 1 base, with 3 bases spanning the gap. The CDR3 has 12 amino acids. The CDR3 here is CASRGTNEKLFF. CDR3 nucleotides: TGTGCCAGCAGGGGAACTAATGAAAAACTGTTTTTT.

A note on this clonotype: A library made for alpha chains picked up this beta chain off target, so its size means little. This chain links TRBV10-2 with TRBJ1-4; 7 nucleotides agree with TRBD1. This CDR3 region has 14 residues. With 5 bases clipped from V and 7 bases from J, the junction kept 7 bases outside the gene matches. CDR1 WSHSY and CDR2 SAAADI come from the germline V gene. CDR3 sequence (DNA): TGCGCCAGCAGTCAGGGGGACTCCTTTGAAAAACTGTTTTTT. Its protein is CASSQGDSFEKLFF.

This clonotype was detected many times. With the library built for alpha chains, this beta chain is off target and its frequency is not meaningful. The V call is TRBV5-5, the J call TRBJ2-7; TRBD1 matches 11 bases. The ends lost 5 bases at V and 5 bases at J; junction bases unmatched: 3. Germline V lookup: CDR1 SGHKS, CDR2 YYEKEE (reference sequence). There are 13 residues in the CDR3. CDR3 DNA: TGTGCCAGCAGGGACAGGGGGCACCACGAGCAGTACTTC. Protein sequence: CASRDRGHHEQYF.

This clonotype is labeled medium-sized. Because this beta chain is a stray read in a library intended to capture alpha chains, its abundance should not be given much weight. The rearrangement joins TRBV14 to TRBJ2-1; no reliable D call. Germline CDR1 reads SGHDN; CDR2 reads FVKESK. This CDR3 is built from 15 residues. Trimming pared 4 bases from V and 7 bases from J, leaving 17 bases between. As DNA, the CDR3 is TGTGCCAGCAGCCTGGGCCTTCGAAGAGGAAATGAGCAGTTCTTC. Protein: CASSLGLRRGNEQFF.

By share, this clonotype ranks as large. This beta chain turned up in a library designed for alpha chains; as an off-target read, its abundance says little. The genes are TRBV4-3 and TRBJ2-3, with 8 bases that match TRBD2. CDR3 length: 16 amino acids. In germline, CDR1 is LGHNA, CDR2 YSLEER. V trimming: 1 base; J trimming: 1 base; junction bases outside the gene matches: 4. The DNA for the CDR3 is TGCGCCAGCAGCCAAGGTTCAGCGGGAGGCACAGATACGCAGTATTTT. Translating gives CASSQGSAGGTDTQYF.

This clonotype was recorded at least ten times. This beta chain is a stray sequence in a library constructed for alpha chains; its clone size is not meaningful. This chain links TRBV4-3 with TRBJ1-2; D is ambiguous. This CDR3 spans 13 amino acids. CDR1 and CDR2 (germline): LGHNA, YSLEER. The germline V and J ends were trimmed by 5 bases and 4 bases, with 11 bases remaining between them. The CDR3 protein is CASSASISYGYTF. The DNA of the CDR3 is TGCGCCAGCAGCGCCTCGATATCCTATGGCTACACCTTC.

This clonotype was observed at least ten times. The library was built for alpha chains, so this beta chain is an off-target read and its size means little. Here the CDR3 DNA reads TGTGCCAGCAGCCAAGTTAGGGCCTCCTACGAGCAGTACTTC. Encoded protein: CASSQVRASYEQYF. This chain connects TRBV3-1 to TRBJ2-7, with D unclear. CDR1 is LGHDT, CDR2 YNNKEL, per germline (reference sequence). The CDR3 spans 14 residues. V was trimmed by 1 base and J by 0 bases, leaving 7 bases between them.

Ten or more counts support this clonotype. This beta chain is a stray read from a library made for alpha chains; its abundance is not meaningful. The genes are TRBV2 and TRBJ1-1; D call uncertain. The CDR3 is made up of 12 amino acids. The germline V and J ends were trimmed by 4 bases and 1 base, with 4 bases remaining between them. The V gene's germline CDR1 is SNHLY and CDR2 FYNNEI. The CDR3 region has the DNA TGTGCCAGCAGTGGACAGAACACTGAAGCTTTCTTT. Amino acid sequence: CASSGQNTEAFF.

This clonotype is medium-sized (0.01 to 0.1%) by share. Since it is a stray read in a library aimed at alpha chains, this beta chain has a size that is not meaningful. The chain uses TRBV12-3 or TRBV12-4 and TRBJ2-2; TRBD1 agrees at 9 bases. The CDR3 is made up of 15 amino acids. Germline trimming cut 5 bases from V and 2 bases from J; bases unmatched to any gene: 3. DNA of the CDR3: TGTGCCAGCAGTCCGGACAGGGGAAACACCGGGGAGCTGTTTTTT. Translation gives CASSPDRGNTGELFF.